The 18 T cell receptor beta chains listed next were all sequenced from one sample in a study of blood T cell repertoires in COVID-19. Generated by immunoSEQ multiplex PCR, the TCRdb table keeps only in-frame clones and is missing some. The sample records under 300,000 clones, roughly nine tenths being singletons. Sample: PBMCs or T cells enriched from blood (not recorded which). These receptors originate from a human donor in a cohort exposed to, infected with or recovered from COVID-19 (not recorded which). The donor label of this sample is uncertain.

This chain joins TRBV7-9 and TRBJ2-3; the match to TRBD1 covers 7 bases. There are 16 residues in the CDR3. Looked up from germline, CDR1 is SEHNR and CDR2 is FQNEAQ (reference sequence). After removal of 3 bases from V and 1 base from J, the junction contained 7 bases not matched to a gene. The CDR3 bases are TGTGCCAGCAGCTTTCCAGGGGGTTGGGGCACAGATACGCAGTATTTT. Translation gives CASSFPGGWGTDTQYF. The full variable domain, in which reference TRBV7-9 and TRBJ2-3 provide the parts outside the CDR3, is DTGVSQNPRHKITKRGQNVTFRCDPISEHNRLYWYRQTLGQGPEFLTYFQNEAQLEKSRLLSDRFSAERPKGSFSTLEIQRTEQGDSAMYLCASSFPGGWGTDTQYFGPGTRLTVL.

Only one count was recorded for this clone. The chain has TRBV10-3 and TRBJ1-4; D remains ambiguous. The CDR3 is 15 amino acids. Germline CDR1 and CDR2: ENHRY and SYGVKD. Trimming left V 6 bases short and J 0 bases short, with 11 bases between. CDR3 sequence: CAISPGLATNEKLFF. CDR3 nucleotides: TGTGCCATCAGCCCGGGATTAGCAACTAATGAAAAACTGTTTTTT.

This clone has just one count. The rearrangement uses TRBV4-2 and TRBJ1-4; D is uncertain. This CDR3 has 16 amino acids. Germline V lookup: CDR1 LGHNA, CDR2 YNFKEQ. Trimming left V 5 bases short and J 8 bases short, with 21 bases between. The chain's CDR3 is CASSSRLGLSREKLFF. CDR3 DNA: TGTGCCAGCAGCTCGAGGCTGGGTTTATCTAGAGAAAAACTGTTTTTT.

This clone was observed a single time. CDR3 loop: CASTSGGAGGHSGNTIYF. The CDR3, as DNA: TGTGCCAGCACCTCAGGCGGGGCAGGGGGTCACTCTGGAAACACCATATATTTT. The V gene is TRBV7-9, the J gene TRBJ1-3, with 7 bases aligning to TRBD1. V lost 7 bases and J lost 0; bases outside the gene matches: 15. The CDR3 spans 18 residues. Germline CDR1 reads SEHNR; CDR2 reads FQNEAQ (reference sequence).

J is TRBJ2-5 and V is TRBV18; 7 positions agree with TRBD1. Germline values: CDR1 KGHSH, CDR2 LQKENI. V gave up 2 bases and J gave up 2 bases; unmatched junction bases: 11. The CDR3 is made up of 17 amino acids. The DNA for the CDR3 is TGTGCCAGCTCACCAGGGCTACAGGGGCCCCTTCAAGAGACCCAGTACTTC. Protein product: CASSPGLQGPLQETQYF.

The chain has TRBV18 and TRBJ1-5, with 7 bases fitting TRBD1. Trimming cost V 4 bases and J 9 bases; bases outside gene matches: 3. CDR1 is KGHSH and CDR2 is LQKENI in the germline V gene. The CDR3 sequence is 12 residues long. The CDR3 reads CASSLQGGPQHF. CDR3 DNA: TGTGCCAGCTCACTCCAGGGGGGGCCCCAGCATTTT. Supplemented by reference TRBV18 and TRBJ1-5, the full variable domain reads NAGVMQNPRHLVRRRGQEARLRCSPMKGHSHVYWYRQLPEEGLKFMVYLQKENIIDESGMPKERFSAEFPKEGPSILRIQQVVRGDSAAYFCASSLQGGPQHFGDGTRLSIL.

V is TRBV7-3 and J is TRBJ2-3, with 8 bases aligning to TRBD2. V was pared by 5 bases and J by 5 bases, with 9 bases of the junction left unmatched. Germline-derived CDR1 and CDR2 are SGHTA and FQGTGA. This CDR3 comprises 15 residues. The CDR3, as DNA: TGTGCCAGCAGCCTTCTCGGACTAGCAGGAGATACGCAGTATTTT. Its protein product is CASSLLGLAGDTQYF.

This chain connects TRBV7-8 to TRBJ1-6; TRBD1 matches 8 bases. Germline-derived CDR1 and CDR2 are SGHVS and FQNEAQ. This CDR3 is 16 amino acids long. V shed 0 bases and J 8 bases; nucleotides not matched to a gene: 6. The CDR3 region is CASSLAPRQGYSPLHF. In DNA, the CDR3 is TGTGCCAGCAGCTTAGCCCCGCGACAGGGGTATTCACCCCTCCACTTT.

The chain employs TRBV10-1 and TRBJ1-6; no clear D. The CDR3 totals 12 residues. The V and J ends lost 3 bases and 7 bases respectively, with 4 bases between them. Germline V gene sequence: CDR1 WNHNN, CDR2 SYGVQD (reference sequence). CDR3 protein: CASSDQNSPLHF. The CDR3 bases are TGCGCCAGCAGTGACCAGAATTCACCCCTCCACTTT.

The gene calls are TRBV4-2 and TRBJ1-1; no clear D gene. The CDR3 is made up of 14 amino acids. Per germline, CDR1 LGHNA and CDR2 YNFKEQ. V shed 1 base and J shed 3 bases, with 9 bases lying between them. The CDR3 DNA reads as TGTGCCAGCAGCCAAGGACGGCTAGACACTGAAGCTTTCTTT. The encoded protein is CASSQGRLDTEAFF.

J is TRBJ1-1 and V is TRBV24-1, with D unresolved. The CDR3 spans 12 residues. Trimming took 7 bases from V and 8 from J, leaving 13 bases between them. CDR1 and CDR2 (germline): KGHDR, SFDVKD. The CDR3 nucleotides are TGTGCCACCAGCAACCGGGGTGACGAAGCTTTCTTT. Translation gives CATSNRGDEAFF.

The CDR3 here is CASSQERRRGGREQYF. CDR3 nucleotide sequence: TGCGCCAGCAGCCAAGAAAGAAGGCGGGGGGGCAGGGAGCAGTACTTC. This chain joins TRBV4-1 and TRBJ2-7; 9 positions match TRBD2. CDR3 size: 16 residues. V trimming: 0 bases; J trimming: 7 bases; junction bases outside the gene matches: 10. Germline CDR1 MGHRA, CDR2 YSYEKL.

The V gene is TRBV28, the J gene TRBJ1-2; possible D gene TRBD1, 5 bases. The CDR3 contains 19 residues. Germline CDR1 and CDR2: MDHEN and SYDVKM. V was trimmed by 8 bases and J by 6 bases, leaving 34 bases between them. The CDR3 loop reads CASSVGGPSRAVMYDGYTF. The CDR3 coding sequence is TGTGCCAGCTCGGTCGGGGGTCCTAGTCGCGCGGTCATGTATGATGGCTACACCTTC.

This clone appeared a single time. The gene calls are TRBV18 and TRBJ2-2, with D perhaps matching TRBD1 (6 bases). There are 16 residues in the CDR3. Germline V lookup: CDR1 KGHSH, CDR2 LQKENI. With 6 bases removed from V and 0 bases from J, the gap between germline ends came to 14 bases. The CDR3 DNA reads as TGTGCCAGCTCCACAACAGGGATAACGAACACCGGGGAGCTGTTTTTT. Protein product: CASSTTGITNTGELFF. The entire variable domain, with the rest obtained from reference TRBV18 and TRBJ2-2, is as follows: NAGVMQNPRHLVRRRGQEARLRCSPMKGHSHVYWYRQLPEEGLKFMVYLQKENIIDESGMPKERFSAEFPKEGPSILRIQQVVRGDSAAYFCASSTTGITNTGELFFGEGSRLTVL.

The chain couples TRBV11-2 to TRBJ2-1; 11 nucleotides line up with TRBD1. Germline CDR1 and CDR2: SGHAT and FQNNGV. V was clipped by 5 bases and J by 7 bases; unmatched bases: 4. This CDR3 spans 14 amino acids. In DNA, the CDR3 is TGTGCCAGCAGCGAGGGACAGGGGGTTAATGAGCAGTTCTTC. This codes for CASSEGQGVNEQFF.

The V gene is TRBV7-8, the J gene TRBJ1-5; 8 bases map to TRBD1. This CDR3 spans 16 amino acids. CDR1 and CDR2 (germline): SGHVS, FQNEAQ. Losses at the gene ends were 3 bases for V and 4 bases for J; bases not matched to a gene: 8. CDR3 nucleotide sequence: TGTGCCAGCAGCTTCCGGACAGGGAGAGAAAATCAGCCCCAGCATTTT. It codes for CASSFRTGRENQPQHF.

In the case of this clone: The sample carries other DNA sequences with the same CDR3. The V gene is TRBV30, the J gene TRBJ2-7; D is possibly TRBD2 (6 bases). Germline V lookup: CDR1 GTSNPN, CDR2 SVGIG (reference sequence). The germline V and J ends were trimmed by 2 bases and 0 bases, with 8 bases remaining between them. The CDR3 totals 13 residues. The CDR3 sequence is CAWSRRGSYEQYF. In DNA, the CDR3 is TGTGCCTGGAGTAGGCGGGGCTCCTACGAGCAGTACTTC.

The chain is built from TRBV2 and TRBJ1-6; D may be TRBD1 (5 bases). The germline gives CDR1 SNHLY, CDR2 FYNNEI. The CDR3 runs 14 residues. Trimming cost V 7 bases and J 10 bases, with 17 bases left between them. The CDR3 loop reads CASMGRGKGSPLHF. CDR3 nucleotide sequence: TGTGCCAGCATGGGAAGGGGTAAAGGATCACCCCTCCACTTT.